In this sample, the clone carrying this TCR beta chain turned up a few times. The antigen is not known. The sample is drawn from a study of T cells after yellow fever vaccination. Study-level results: Reappearance after the booster was seen for most primary-vaccination clones, at around 95% CD4 and about 90% CD8. In FACS-sorted repertoires, abundant clonotypes from the bulk population could appear as contaminants.

The TCR cDNA carried a universal primer site and UMIs from 5'RACE template switching. Via MiXCR, TCRdb re-called the 5' RACE reads, giving one row per CDR3 protein. The sample holds 200,000 to 300,000 distinct CDR3 sequences; around 7% are singletons and the top ten take over 0.65%. The material sequenced was CD4+ T cells sorted from PBMCs, taken 15 days after the yellow fever booster vaccination. This TCR came from a man aged 25-45 years who received the YFV17D yellow fever vaccine.

The CDR3: CASSFGLNSYNEQFF. The CDR3 bases are TGTGCCAGCAGCTTTGGTCTAAACTCCTACAATGAGCAGTTCTTC. This chain links TRBV5-6 with TRBJ2-1; D is unclear. Germline V gene lookup returns CDR1 SGHDT and CDR2 YYEEEE. CDR3 length equals 15 residues. Trimming took 2 bases from V and 0 from J, leaving 9 bases between them. Combining the CDR3 with reference TRBV5-6 and TRBJ2-1 gives the whole variable domain DAGVTQSPTHLIKTRGQQVTLRCSPKSGHDTVSWYQQALGQGPQFIFQYYEEEERQRGNFPDRFSGHQFPNYSSELNVNALLLGDSALYLCASSFGLNSYNEQFFGPGTRLTVL.